This T cell receptor (beta chain) was captured in a study of blood T cells in healthy people across ages. Alongside a J-beta primer mix, a sample-barcoded 5' primer served in a second PCR lasting roughly 7 to 11 cycles. Every cDNA molecule carried a tag from a template-switch adaptor bearing 12 random nucleotides. TCRdb used MiXCR to reprocess the 5' RACE reads, holding one entry per CDR3 protein. Of around 500,000 distinct CDR3 sequences in the sample, about 25% were seen once. This clonotype appeared once. CDR3 length: 13 amino acids. Trimming shortened V by 3 bases and J by 14 bases, and 19 bases separated the two germline ends. The germline V gene has CDR1 SGHDT and CDR2 YYEEEE. This same sample was also taken into another study, of T cells of mothers and their children.

The genes are TRBV5-6 and TRBJ2-3; D uncertain. The sequenced material came from blood. This TCR derives from a boy younger than 10 in good health. The CDR3 spells CASSSEYTLEWYF. CDR3 coding DNA: TGTGCCAGCAGCTCCGAGTATACTCTGGAGTGGTATTTT.